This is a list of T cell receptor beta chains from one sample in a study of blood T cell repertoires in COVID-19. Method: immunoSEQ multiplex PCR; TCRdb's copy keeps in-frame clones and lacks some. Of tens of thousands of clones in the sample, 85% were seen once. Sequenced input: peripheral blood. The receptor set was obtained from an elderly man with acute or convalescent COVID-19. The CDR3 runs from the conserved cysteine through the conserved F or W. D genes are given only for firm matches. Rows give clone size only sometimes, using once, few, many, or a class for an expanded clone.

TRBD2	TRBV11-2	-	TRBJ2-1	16	TGTGCCAGCAGCCTTTTAGCGGGATTCTCCTACAATGAGCAGTTCTTC	CASSLLAGFSYNEQFF
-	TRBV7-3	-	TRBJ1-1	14	TGTGCCAGCAGCCAAACAGGGCTGGGCACTGAAGCTTTCTTT	CASSQTGLGTEAFF
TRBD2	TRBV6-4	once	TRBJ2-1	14	TGTGCCAGCAAGACTAGCGGCCTCTCCAATGAGCAGTTCTTC	CASKTSGLSNEQFF
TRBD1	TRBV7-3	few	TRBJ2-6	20	TGTGCCAGCAGCTTAGGGGACAGGGAGTCTCCTCATTCTGGGGCCAACGTCCTGACTTTC	CASSLGDRESPHSGANVLTF
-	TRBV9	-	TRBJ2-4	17	TGTGCCAGCAGCGCCCCATTCTCCAGGATAGCCAAAAACATTCAGTACTTC	CASSAPFSRIAKNIQYF
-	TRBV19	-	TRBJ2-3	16	TGTGCCAGTAGTATAGTGGGCCGTCTAAGCACAGATACGCAGTATTTT	CASSIVGRLSTDTQYF
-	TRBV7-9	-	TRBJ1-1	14	TGTGCCAGCAGCCCTGGACAGTCGAACACTGAAGCTTTCTTT	CASSPGQSNTEAFF
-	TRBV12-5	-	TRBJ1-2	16	TGTGCTAGTGGTCCCTTTTCCAGGGGTGTGGACTATGGCTACACCTTC	CASGPFSRGVDYGYTF
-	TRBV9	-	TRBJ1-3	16	TGTGCCAGCAGCGTAGATCCCGGGAAAACTGGAAACACCATATATTTT	CASSVDPGKTGNTIYF
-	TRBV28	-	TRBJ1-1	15	TGTGCCAGCAGTTTTTCGGGGGGCTTGGGCCCTGAAGCTTTCTTT	CASSFSGGLGPEAFF
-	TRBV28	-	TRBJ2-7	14	TGTGCCAGCAGTTTAAACAGGGGGGGTGACGAGCAGTACTTC	CASSLNRGGDEQYF
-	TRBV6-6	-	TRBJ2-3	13	TGTGCCAGCAGCTTAAGACAGACAGATACGCAGTATTTT	CASSLRQTDTQYF
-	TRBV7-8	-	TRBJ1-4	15	TGTGCCAGCAGCCCCCACCGGGACACCGGGGAAAAACTGTTTTTT	CASSPHRDTGEKLFF
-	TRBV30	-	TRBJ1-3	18	TGTGCCTGGACCCCCCTAAAACCGGGATTCCCCTCTGGAAACACCATATATTTT	CAWTPLKPGFPSGNTIYF
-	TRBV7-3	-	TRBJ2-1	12	TGTGCCAGCAGCACACCGGGAACAGCCCAGTTCTTC	CASSTPGTAQFF
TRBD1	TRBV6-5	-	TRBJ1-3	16	TGTGCCAGCAGTTCGGGACAGAGCGCCTCTGGAAACACCATATATTTT	CASSSGQSASGNTIYF
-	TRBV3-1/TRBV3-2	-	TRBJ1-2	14	TGTGCCAGCAGCCAGAAGCTTCCAGGTTGGGGCTACACCTTC	CASSQKLPGWGYTF
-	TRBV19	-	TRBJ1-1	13	TGTGCCAGTACCCATAGGGGGAACACTGAAGCTTTCTTT	CASTHRGNTEAFF
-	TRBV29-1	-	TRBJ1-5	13	TGCAGCGTTGGACAGGCGGTCAATCAGCCCCAGCATTTT	CSVGQAVNQPQHF